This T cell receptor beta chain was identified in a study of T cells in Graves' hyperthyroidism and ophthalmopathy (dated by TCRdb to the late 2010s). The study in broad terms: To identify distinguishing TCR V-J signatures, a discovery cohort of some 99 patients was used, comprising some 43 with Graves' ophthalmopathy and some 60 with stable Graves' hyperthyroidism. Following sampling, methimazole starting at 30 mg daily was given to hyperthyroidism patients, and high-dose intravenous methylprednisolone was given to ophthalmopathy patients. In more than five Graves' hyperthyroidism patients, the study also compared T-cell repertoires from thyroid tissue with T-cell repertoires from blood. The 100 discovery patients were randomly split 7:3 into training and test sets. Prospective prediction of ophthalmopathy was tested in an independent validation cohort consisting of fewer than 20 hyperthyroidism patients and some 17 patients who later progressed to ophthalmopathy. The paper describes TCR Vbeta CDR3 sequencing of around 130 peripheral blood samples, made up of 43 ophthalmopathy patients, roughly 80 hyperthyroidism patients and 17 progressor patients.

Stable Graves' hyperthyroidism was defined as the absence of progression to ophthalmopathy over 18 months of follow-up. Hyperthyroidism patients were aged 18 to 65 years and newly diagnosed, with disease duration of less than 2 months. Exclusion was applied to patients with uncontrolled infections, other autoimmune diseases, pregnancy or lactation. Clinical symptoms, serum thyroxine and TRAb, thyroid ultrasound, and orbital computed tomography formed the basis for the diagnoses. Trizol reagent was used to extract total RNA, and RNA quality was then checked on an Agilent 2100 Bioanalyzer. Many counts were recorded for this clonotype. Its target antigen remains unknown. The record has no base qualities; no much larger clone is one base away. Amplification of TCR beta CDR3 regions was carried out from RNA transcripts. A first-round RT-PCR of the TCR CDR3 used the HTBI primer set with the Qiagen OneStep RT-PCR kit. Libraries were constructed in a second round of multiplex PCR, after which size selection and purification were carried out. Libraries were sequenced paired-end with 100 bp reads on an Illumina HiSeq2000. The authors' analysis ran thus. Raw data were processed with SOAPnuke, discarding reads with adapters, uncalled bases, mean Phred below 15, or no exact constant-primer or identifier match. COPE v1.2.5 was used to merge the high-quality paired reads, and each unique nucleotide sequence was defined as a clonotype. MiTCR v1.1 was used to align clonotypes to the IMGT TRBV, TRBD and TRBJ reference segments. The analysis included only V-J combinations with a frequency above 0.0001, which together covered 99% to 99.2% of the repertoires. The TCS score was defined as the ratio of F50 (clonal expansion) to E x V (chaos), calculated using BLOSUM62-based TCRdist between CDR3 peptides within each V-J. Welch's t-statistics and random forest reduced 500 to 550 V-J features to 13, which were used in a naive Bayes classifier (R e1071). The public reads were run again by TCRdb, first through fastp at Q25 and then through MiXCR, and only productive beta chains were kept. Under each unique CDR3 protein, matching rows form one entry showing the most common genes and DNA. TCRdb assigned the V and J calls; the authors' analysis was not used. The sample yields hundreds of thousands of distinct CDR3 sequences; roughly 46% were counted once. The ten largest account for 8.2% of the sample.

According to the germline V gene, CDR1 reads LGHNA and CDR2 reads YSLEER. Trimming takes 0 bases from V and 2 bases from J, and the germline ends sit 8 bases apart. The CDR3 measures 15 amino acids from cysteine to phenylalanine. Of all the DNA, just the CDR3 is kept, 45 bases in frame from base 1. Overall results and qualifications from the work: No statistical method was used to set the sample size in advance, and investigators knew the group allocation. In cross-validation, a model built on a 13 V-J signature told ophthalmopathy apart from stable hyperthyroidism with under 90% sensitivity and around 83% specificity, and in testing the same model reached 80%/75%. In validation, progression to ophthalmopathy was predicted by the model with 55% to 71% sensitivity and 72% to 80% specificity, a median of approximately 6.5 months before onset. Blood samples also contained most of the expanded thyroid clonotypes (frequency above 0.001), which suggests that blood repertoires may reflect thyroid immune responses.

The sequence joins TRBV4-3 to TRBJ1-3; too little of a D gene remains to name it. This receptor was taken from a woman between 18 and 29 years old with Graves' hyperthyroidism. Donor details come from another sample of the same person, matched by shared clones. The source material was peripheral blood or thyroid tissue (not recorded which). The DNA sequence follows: TGCGCCAGCAGCCAAGATGGGTTGCCTGGAAACACCATATATTTT. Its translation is CASSQDGLPGNTIYF.